This entry describes one T cell receptor beta chain. Antigen specificity is unknown. One entry per CDR3 protein results from TCRdb running MiXCR on the 5' RACE reads. The table has 200,000 to 250,000 distinct CDR3 sequences, 12% seen once; the top ten hold about 3.9%. The data belong to a study of identical twins. Whole-study findings and limits: Models underestimated TCR alpha sharing (out-of-frame) in monozygotic twins.

V dropped 1 base and J dropped 3 bases, with 20 bases sitting between them. The CDR3 runs to 18 residues. Germline V lookup: CDR1 SGHRS, CDR2 YFSETQ. In addition, the sample was reused for a study of yellow fever vaccine responses in identical twins.

This rearrangement joins TRBV5-1 to TRBJ2-1; D remains unclear. This clonotype was obtained from a woman younger than 30 in good health. The material sequenced was memory (CD45RO+) T cells sorted from blood. CDR3 coding DNA: TGCGCCAGCAGCTTGCTGGTCTCTAACCCCCGGTTCTACAATGAGCAGTTCTTC. This sequence encodes CASSLLVSNPRFYNEQFF.